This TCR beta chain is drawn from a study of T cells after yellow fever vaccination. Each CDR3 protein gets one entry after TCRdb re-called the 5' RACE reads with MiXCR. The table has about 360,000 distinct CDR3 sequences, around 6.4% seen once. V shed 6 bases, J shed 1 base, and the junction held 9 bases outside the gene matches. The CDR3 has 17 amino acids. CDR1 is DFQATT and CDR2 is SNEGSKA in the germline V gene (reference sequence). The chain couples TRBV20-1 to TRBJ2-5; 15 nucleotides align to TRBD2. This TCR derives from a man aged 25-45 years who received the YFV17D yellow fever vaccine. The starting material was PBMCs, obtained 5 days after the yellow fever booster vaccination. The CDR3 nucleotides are TGCAGTGCGGGGGGACTAGCGGGAGGAAGGGGCCAAGAGACCCAGTACTTC. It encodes CSAGGLAGGRGQETQYF.